This entry concerns a single T cell receptor beta chain. As yet, its antigen is unknown. The CDR3 has 17 residues. Germline lookup yields CDR1 SGHNT and CDR2 YENEEA. V shed 5 bases, J shed 2 bases, and the junction held 7 bases outside the gene matches. These data are taken from a study of T cell clonotyping in hematopoietic cell transplantation. The table came from immunoSEQ multiplex PCR; TCRdb's copy has only in-frame clones and leaves some out. The data hold 28,000 or so clones, with more than 90% observed a single time. General study findings and limits: Cells were unsorted, so CD4 and CD8 contributions were not separated. Broader posttransplant TCR repertoire diversity was predicted by graft donor and pretransplant recipient Inverse Simpson Index values. Few recipient clonotypes overlapped donors; over 95% were de novo at given depth. Recipient TCR diversity dropped after transplant; expanded clonotypes rose from day 30 to 180.

The clonotype was recovered from a man in his fifties in good health. Some clones in this sample may be carry-over from other donors' samples. Sequencing input: peripheral blood mononuclear cells. This chain connects TRBV11-3 to TRBJ2-3; 13 nucleotides align to TRBD2. The DNA for the CDR3 is TGTGCCAGCAGCACAAGGACTAGCGGGGGACCCACAGATACGCAGTATTTT. Protein sequence: CASSTRTSGGPTDTQYF.